The 2 T cell receptor beta chains below all came from one sample that was sequenced in a study of blood T cell repertoires in COVID-19. TCRdb's table, derived via immunoSEQ multiplex PCR, lists solely in-frame clones and lacks some. The sample lists around 140,000 clones, more than 60% occurring once. Sequencing input: peripheral blood. These receptor sequences come from a woman in her 70s with acute or convalescent COVID-19.

This clone was seen more than once but under ten times. The chain recombines TRBV29-1 with TRBJ2-1, with D hard to call. Trimming took off 8 bases at V and 4 bases at J, with 12 bases between the two ends. CDR3 size: 12 residues. CDR1 SQVTM and CDR2 ANQGSEA come from the germline V gene. CDR3 amino acids: CSLNKEYNEQFF. CDR3 DNA: TGCAGCCTAAATAAGGAGTACAATGAGCAGTTCTTC.

The chain uses TRBV5-4 and TRBJ2-2, with 14 bases that match TRBD2. The CDR3 sequence is 16 residues long. J gave up 6 bases and V 6 bases, and 7 bases lay outside the gene matches. The germline CDR1 and CDR2 sequences are SGHNT and YYREEE (reference sequence). CDR3 nucleotides: TGTGCCAGCACCGGGACTAGCGGGAGATCGGCCGGGGAGCTGTTTTTT. Its protein is CASTGTSGRSAGELFF.